Each of the 18 T cell receptor beta chains below was sequenced from the same sample in a study of TIL therapy for anti-PD-1-resistant metastatic lung cancer. Stated time point: pre-treatment sample, taken before nivolumab and TIL therapy. The libraries were made with immunoSEQ v3. Generated by immunoSEQ multiplex PCR, the TCRdb table keeps only in-frame clones and is missing some. The repertoire holds approximately 20,000 clones, with 60% to 85% as singletons. Material: blood, obtained at baseline. The receptor source for this set is a person between 30 and 80 years old with non-small cell lung cancer.

V gene TRBV6-6 combines with J gene TRBJ2-7; either TRBD1 or TRBD2 may supply D (5 bases each). The CDR3 has 15 residues. V was shortened by 7 bases and J by 4 bases, with 20 bases between the two germline ends. Germline loops: CDR1 MNHNY, CDR2 SVGAGI (reference sequence). The CDR3 reads CASTKTGTGPYEQYF. CDR3 sequence (DNA): TGTGCCAGCACCAAGACCGGGACCGGGCCTTACGAGCAGTACTTC.

The chain has TRBV19 and TRBJ2-1; 8 nucleotides line up with TRBD2. CDR1 is LNHDA and CDR2 is SQIVND in the germline V gene (reference sequence). J lost 6 bases, V lost 6 bases, and 10 bases had no gene match. CDR3 length equals 15 residues. CDR3 region: CASRYTSGSTNEQFF. CDR3 coding DNA: TGTGCCAGTAGATATACTAGCGGTTCAACCAATGAGCAGTTCTTC. The variable domain in full, completed from reference TRBV19 and TRBJ2-1, reads DGGITQSPKYLFRKEGQNVTLSCEQNLNHDAMYWYRQDPGQGLRLIYYSQIVNDFQKGDIAEGYSVSREKKESFPLTVTSAQKNPTAFYLCASRYTSGSTNEQFFGPGTRLTVL.

The chain recombines TRBV12-5 with TRBJ2-3, with 11 positions matching TRBD1. J was trimmed by 6 bases and V by 6 bases; bases with no gene match: 5. The CDR3 loop spans 14 amino acids. From germline, CDR1 is LGHNT and CDR2 FRNRAP. For the CDR3, the DNA is TGTGCTAGTGGCAGGGACAGGGGGACTGATACGCAGTATTTT. This codes for CASGRDRGTDTQYF.

This clone was found once. The V call is TRBV5-1, the J call TRBJ2-3; D is ambiguous. Germline V lookup: CDR1 SGHRS, CDR2 YFSETQ. V was clipped by 0 bases and J by 0 bases, with 14 bases between them. The CDR3 has 17 residues. The CDR3 DNA reads TGCGCCAGCAGCTTGGCCGCCCCCGCCGCTAGCACAGATACGCAGTATTTT. Translation: CASSLAAPAASTDTQYF.

V is TRBV29-1 and J is TRBJ2-1; 8 bases fit TRBD2. CDR1 and CDR2 from the germline V gene are SQVTM and ANQGSEA. V lost 2 bases and J lost 5; bases outside the gene matches: 5. The CDR3 is 14 amino acids. CDR3 protein: CSVEWMREDNEQFF. The CDR3 nucleotides are TGCAGCGTTGAATGGATGCGGGAGGACAATGAGCAGTTCTTC.

In its sample, this clone was seen once. The chain recombines TRBV29-1 with TRBJ2-5; no definite D call. The V end lost 4 bases, the J end lost 2 bases, and 8 bases lay between the germline ends. Germline CDR1 reads SQVTM; CDR2 reads ANQGSEA. The CDR3 spans 12 residues. CDR3 loop: CSVGRVQETQYF. CDR3 coding DNA: TGCAGCGTTGGACGGGTACAAGAGACCCAGTACTTC.

The chain is built from TRBV11-3 and TRBJ2-1; 9 positions match TRBD1. Germline values: CDR1 SGHNT, CDR2 YENEEA. V shed 1 base and J 9 bases; nucleotides not matched to a gene: 4. The CDR3 is made up of 14 amino acids. The CDR3 coding sequence is TGTGCCAGCAGCTTAGGGGGACAGGGTATTGAGCAGTTCTTC. Its protein is CASSLGGQGIEQFF.

The rearrangement uses TRBV6-5 and TRBJ1-4, with D perhaps matching TRBD1 (5 bases). This CDR3 spans 15 amino acids. In germline, CDR1 is MNHEY, CDR2 SVGAGI. Trimming took off 4 bases at V and 5 bases at J, with 14 bases between the two ends. The CDR3 coding sequence is TGTGCCAGCAGTTCGCCGGGACGGGCAAATGAAAAACTGTTTTTT. Encoded protein: CASSSPGRANEKLFF.

This chain connects TRBV6-1 to TRBJ1-5; D may be TRBD1 (5 bases). Trimming pared 6 bases from V and 5 bases from J, leaving 17 bases between. CDR3 length equals 15 residues. Germline CDR1 reads MNHNS; CDR2 reads SASEGT. The CDR3, as DNA: TGTGCCAGCAGAGCCGTCGGGGACGGGGATCAGCCCCAGCATTTT. Translating it yields CASRAVGDGDQPQHF.

The chain combines TRBV9 with TRBJ2-2; 9 nucleotides agree with TRBD2. Trimming at V came to 4 bases and at J to 0 bases, leaving 13 bases not matched to a gene. The CDR3 runs 19 residues. CDR1 is SGDLS and CDR2 is YYNGEE in the germline V gene. The DNA of the CDR3 is TGTGCCAGCAGCCGTAGAAGCGTTCTAGCGGGATCGAACACCGGGGAGCTGTTTTTT. This translates into CASSRRSVLAGSNTGELFF. Full variable domain (outside the CDR3, taken from reference TRBV9 and TRBJ2-2): DSGVTQTPKHLITATGQRVTLRCSPRSGDLSVYWYQQSLDQGLQFLIQYYNGEERAKGNILERFSAQQFPDLHSELNLSSLELGDSALYFCASSRRSVLAGSNTGELFFGEGSRLTVL.

This clone has a single count. The J gene is TRBJ1-1, the V gene TRBV28; 8 positions match TRBD1. From germline, CDR1 is MDHEN and CDR2 SYDVKM. The V segment lost 5 bases and the J segment 1 base; nucleotides outside the gene matches: 3. The CDR3 totals 14 residues. CDR3 nucleotides: TGTGCCAGCAGTGCAGGGGGCGCGAACACTGAAGCTTTCTTT. Translating it yields CASSAGGANTEAFF.

The chain combines TRBV15 with TRBJ2-2, with 15 bases matching TRBD2. The V gene's germline CDR1 is LNHNV and CDR2 YYDKDF (reference sequence). This CDR3 contains 18 residues. Germline trimming cut 3 bases from V and 2 bases from J; bases unmatched to any gene: 4. The CDR3 nucleotides read TGTGCCACCAGCAGGGGGACTAGCGGGGGGCTTAACACCGGGGAGCTGTTTTTT. Translation: CATSRGTSGGLNTGELFF.

The J gene is TRBJ2-1, the V gene TRBV11-3, with 7 nucleotides matching TRBD2. Germline V CDR1 and CDR2: SGHNT, YENEEA. Trimming cost V 5 bases and J 5 bases; bases outside gene matches: 3. The CDR3 totals 13 residues. The CDR3 nucleotides read TGTGCCAGCAGCCCAGGACTAGACAATGAGCAGTTCTTC. It yields the protein CASSPGLDNEQFF.

The count of this clone is one. The rearrangement uses TRBV5-1 and TRBJ2-4, with 10 bases matching TRBD2. This CDR3 spans 16 amino acids. With V trimmed by 1 base and J by 3 bases, 4 bases remained unmatched. Germline assignment: CDR1 SGHRS and CDR2 YFSETQ. The CDR3 DNA is TGCGCCAGCAGCTTGTCGGTAGCGGGAGGCAAAAACATTCAGTACTTC. It codes for CASSLSVAGGKNIQYF.

This clone was found a few times. The genes are TRBV30 and TRBJ2-7; possibly TRBD2 for D (5 bases). The CDR3 has 10 residues. Germline assignment: CDR1 GTSNPN and CDR2 SVGIG (reference sequence). In nucleotides, the CDR3 is TGTGCTGCGGGCCTCCCTAGGCAGTACTTC. Translating it yields CAAGLPRQYF.

The count of this clone is one. The rearrangement uses TRBV6-5 and TRBJ2-5; the match to TRBD2 covers 9 bases. The ends lost 6 bases at V and 5 bases at J; junction bases unmatched: 10. CDR1 and CDR2 from the germline V gene are MNHEY and SVGAGI. The CDR3 runs to 15 residues. The CDR3 loop is CASSPGLAWSETQYF. Here the CDR3 DNA reads TGTGCCAGCAGCCCAGGACTAGCGTGGAGCGAGACCCAGTACTTC.

The V gene is TRBV5-8, the J gene TRBJ2-7, with TRBD2 identical over 16 bases. V lost 5 bases, J lost 2 bases, and 4 bases stayed unmatched. There are 16 residues in the CDR3. Germline V lookup: CDR1 SGHTS, CDR2 YDEGEE. In DNA form, the CDR3 reads TGTGCCAGCAGGGCCGGGACTAGCGGGGGGGCCTACGAGCAGTACTTC. This encodes CASRAGTSGGAYEQYF.

CDR3 amino acids: CASRQLLNTEAFF. The CDR3 bases are TGCGCCAGCAGACAATTACTGAACACTGAAGCTTTCTTT. This chain connects TRBV5-1 to TRBJ1-1; D remains ambiguous. CDR3 length: 13 residues. V was pared by 5 bases and J by 0 bases, with 8 bases between. The germline CDR1 and CDR2 sequences are SGHRS and YFSETQ. The variable domain in full, with the rest retrieved from reference TRBV5-1 and TRBJ1-1, is KAGVTQTPRYLIKTRGQQVTLSCSPISGHRSVSWYQQTPGQGLQFLFEYFSETQRNKGNFPGRFSGRQFSNSRSEMNVSTLELGDSALYLCASRQLLNTEAFFGQGTRLTVV.